The 15 T cell receptor beta chains listed next were all sequenced from one sample in a study of a mutant IDH1 vaccine in newly diagnosed glioma. Antigen specificity for these receptors is unknown. Sample time point: week 23, last vaccination. Doses of 300 ug of mutant IDH1 20-mer peptide were given with topical imiquimod. Data came from immunoSEQ multiplex PCR; TCRdb stores just in-frame clones and leaves some out. The table shows 50,000 to 60,000 clones, with roughly 80% occurring only once. The sample consisted of PBMCs, taken from a glioma patient whose treatment included an IDH1 peptide vaccine. These receptors all stem from a man aged 35-49 years with glioma.

Only one count was recorded for this clone. The V gene is TRBV30, the J gene TRBJ1-2; TRBD1 is a possible D gene (5 bases). Looked up from germline, CDR1 is GTSNPN and CDR2 is SVGIG (reference sequence). The CDR3 extends over 15 amino acids. V was cut by 0 bases and J by 2 bases, with 13 bases left in between. The CDR3 spells CAWSVGGTKNYGYTF. In DNA, the CDR3 is TGTGCCTGGAGTGTGGGGGGGACCAAAAACTATGGCTACACCTTC.

This chain joins TRBV10-2 and TRBJ1-1; TRBD1 might be the D (6 bases). CDR1 is WSHSY, CDR2 SAAADI, per germline. Trimming took 2 bases from V and 6 from J, leaving 13 bases between them. This CDR3 has 14 residues. The CDR3 DNA reads as TGCGCCAGCAGTGAGCCGGGTGAGGGGGCTGAAGCTTTCTTT. This codes for CASSEPGEGAEAFF.

This clone was counted between two and nine times. This chain joins TRBV9 and TRBJ2-2; TRBD1 matches 8 bases. The CDR3 is 18 residues long. After removal of 0 bases from V and 2 bases from J, the junction contained 9 bases not matched to a gene. Germline CDR1 and CDR2: SGDLS and YYNGEE. CDR3: CASSVAHPDRVNTGELFF. The CDR3 DNA reads as TGTGCCAGCAGCGTAGCCCATCCGGACAGGGTTAACACCGGGGAGCTGTTTTTT.

Only one count was recorded for this clone. The chain employs TRBV2 and TRBJ1-1; possible D gene TRBD1, 5 bases. The germline V and J ends were trimmed by 6 bases and 0 bases, with 14 bases remaining between them. CDR1 is SNHLY, CDR2 FYNNEI, per germline. There are 15 residues in the CDR3. The chain's CDR3 is CASRTTGTMNTEAFF. The CDR3 DNA follows: TGTGCCAGCAGGACCACAGGTACCATGAACACTGAAGCTTTCTTT.

The chain recombines TRBV5-5 with TRBJ1-1; D is possibly TRBD1 (6 bases). V was shortened by 0 bases and J by 5 bases, with 14 bases between the two germline ends. Germline V gene sequence: CDR1 SGHKS, CDR2 YYEKEE (reference sequence). CDR3 length: 15 amino acids. This chain's CDR3 is CASSLVTGARTEAFF. DNA of the CDR3: TGTGCCAGCAGCTTGGTCACGGGGGCGCGAACTGAAGCTTTCTTT.

Here the CDR3 reads CASSPTDRAHYGYTF. The DNA of the CDR3 is TGCGCCAGCAGCCCCACGGACAGGGCGCACTATGGCTACACCTTC. The chain carries TRBV4-1 and TRBJ1-2, with TRBD1 matching 8 bases. The CDR3 is made up of 15 amino acids. The germline CDR1 and CDR2 sequences are MGHRA and YSYEKL. With V trimmed by 4 bases and J by 3 bases, 7 bases remained unmatched.

This chain joins TRBV11-2 and TRBJ2-1, with D possibly matching TRBD2 (5 bases). V lost 4 bases, J lost 4 bases, and 14 bases lay in between. Germline lookup yields CDR1 SGHAT and CDR2 FQNNGV. CDR3 length equals 15 residues. The CDR3 spells CASSWGTRGYNEQFF. CDR3 bases: TGTGCCAGCAGCTGGGGAACACGGGGATACAATGAGCAGTTCTTC.

This chain uses TRBV6-1 with TRBJ2-3, with TRBD1 identical over 8 bases. Unmatched junction bases numbered 5, after V lost 7 bases and J lost 2 bases. The CDR3 runs to 14 residues. From germline, CDR1 is MNHNS and CDR2 SASEGT. The CDR3: CASMRDRLTDTQYF. In DNA, the CDR3 is TGTGCCAGCATGCGGGACAGGCTCACAGATACGCAGTATTTT.

A single count supports this clone. The chain joins TRBV19 to TRBJ1-5; no firm D call. The V end was cut by 7 bases, the J end by 0 bases, with 10 bases between. Germline V gene lookup returns CDR1 LNHDA and CDR2 SQIVND (reference sequence). The CDR3 is 14 amino acids. CDR3 coding DNA: TGTGCCAGTACCGCACACGGTAGCAATCAGCCCCAGCATTTT. Its protein is CASTAHGSNQPQHF.

The CDR3 region is CASSVARQGNSPLHF. In DNA form, the CDR3 reads TGTGCCAGCAGCGTAGCAAGACAGGGCAATTCACCCCTCCACTTT. The chain uses TRBV9 and TRBJ1-6; 7 bases line up with TRBD1. Germline V gene lookup returns CDR1 SGDLS and CDR2 YYNGEE. This CDR3 has 15 amino acids. After removal of 0 bases from V and 7 bases from J, the junction contained 4 bases not matched to a gene.

The V gene is TRBV29-1, the J gene TRBJ2-2; D is possibly TRBD2 (6 bases). This CDR3 has 14 residues. V was trimmed by 2 bases and J by 0 bases, leaving 7 bases between them. Germline CDR1 and CDR2: SQVTM and ANQGSEA. Written as DNA, the CDR3 is TGCAGCGTTGAATGGGGGGCGAACACCGGGGAGCTGTTTTTT. It yields the protein CSVEWGANTGELFF.

This clone was counted a few times. The rearrangement joins TRBV30 to TRBJ1-5; possible D gene TRBD1, 6 bases. Germline-derived CDR1 and CDR2 are GTSNPN and SVGIG (reference sequence). This CDR3 spans 16 amino acids. V shed 0 bases and J shed 4 bases, with 16 bases lying between them. CDR3 sequence (DNA): TGTGCCTGGAGTGTACAAGGGCCAAGGGGGAATCAGCCCCAGCATTTT. Translated: CAWSVQGPRGNQPQHF.

This chain links TRBV19 with TRBJ1-2; 10 nucleotides line up with TRBD1. Trimming removed 5 bases from V and 4 bases from J; junction bases left unmatched: 7. The CDR3 length is 15 residues. The germline CDR1 and CDR2 sequences are LNHDA and SQIVND (reference sequence). The CDR3 DNA follows: TGTGCCAGTAGTTCTGGACAGGGGGGTAGCTATGGCTACACCTTC. Encoded protein: CASSSGQGGSYGYTF. The variable domain in full, with the rest retrieved from reference TRBV19 and TRBJ1-2, is DGGITQSPKYLFRKEGQNVTLSCEQNLNHDAMYWYRQDPGQGLRLIYYSQIVNDFQKGDIAEGYSVSREKKESFPLTVTSAQKNPTAFYLCASSSGQGGSYGYTFGSGTRLTVV.

The V gene is TRBV19, the J gene TRBJ2-7; D remains ambiguous. The germline V gene has CDR1 LNHDA and CDR2 SQIVND (reference sequence). Trimming pared 10 bases from V and 0 bases from J, leaving 16 bases between. The CDR3 runs to 14 residues. The CDR3 loop is CATSRWASSYEQYF. CDR3 nucleotides: TGTGCCACCTCCCGGTGGGCAAGCTCCTACGAGCAGTACTTC.

The CDR3 DNA reads as TGTGCCAGCAGTTTCCGAGAAGTGAATTCACCCCTCCACTTT. Its protein is CASSFREVNSPLHF. The V and J genes are TRBV6-5 and TRBJ1-6; D is unclear. This CDR3 region has 14 residues. Trimming cost V 4 bases and J 7 bases, with 11 bases left between them. Germline V lookup: CDR1 MNHEY, CDR2 SVGAGI.